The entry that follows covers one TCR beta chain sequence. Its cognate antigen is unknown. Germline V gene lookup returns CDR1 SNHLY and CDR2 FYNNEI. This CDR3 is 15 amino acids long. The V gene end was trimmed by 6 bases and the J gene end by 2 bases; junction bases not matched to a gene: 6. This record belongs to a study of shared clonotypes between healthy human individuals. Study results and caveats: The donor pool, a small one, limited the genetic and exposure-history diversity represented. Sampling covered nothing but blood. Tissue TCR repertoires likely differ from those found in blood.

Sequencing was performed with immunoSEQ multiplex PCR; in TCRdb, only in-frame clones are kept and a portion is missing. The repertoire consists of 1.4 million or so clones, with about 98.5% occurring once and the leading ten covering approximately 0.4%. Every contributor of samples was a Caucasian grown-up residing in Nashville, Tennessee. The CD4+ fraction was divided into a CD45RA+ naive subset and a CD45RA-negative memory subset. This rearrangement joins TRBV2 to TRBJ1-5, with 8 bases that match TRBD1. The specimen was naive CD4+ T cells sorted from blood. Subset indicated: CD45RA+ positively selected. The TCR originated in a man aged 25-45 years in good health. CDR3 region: CASSRQGPGNQPQHF. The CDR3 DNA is TGTGCCAGCAGCAGACAGGGGCCGGGCAATCAGCCCCAGCATTTT.